The 28 T cell receptor beta chains below were found in one sample sequenced in a study of beta chain features in type 1 diabetes. Study-level findings and limits: TCRB CDR3s from Type 1 diabetes patients were moderately but significantly shorter in all four CD4+ subsets.

As every portion of the isolated RNA was reverse transcribed, the sequencing read expressed TCRB transcripts. The protocol was immunoSEQ multiplex PCR, while the TCRdb copy is restricted to in-frame clones and leaves out a portion. The repertoire consists of about 640,000 clones, with over 10% occurring once and the leading ten covering around 0.12%. Antigens of these TCRs are unknown. The sample consisted of naive CD4+ T cells from blood. The receptors derive from a man between 25 and 39 years old with type 1 diabetes.

The chain is built from TRBV7-6 and TRBJ1-1; D is perhaps TRBD1 (5 bases). The CDR3 extends over 13 amino acids. V dropped 5 bases and J dropped 4 bases, with 11 bases sitting between them. Germline V CDR1 and CDR2: SGHVS, FNYEAQ. CDR3 region: CASSLGEGTEAFF. For the CDR3, the DNA is TGTGCCAGCAGCCTAGGGGAGGGCACTGAAGCTTTCTTT.

CDR3 loop: CASSQTGGGAYNEQFF. The CDR3 DNA is TGTGCCAGCTCACAAACAGGGGGGGGTGCCTACAATGAGCAGTTCTTC. The V call is TRBV18, the J call TRBJ2-1; tentatively, D is TRBD1 (8 bases). The CDR3 is 16 residues long. Trimming pared 4 bases from V and 2 bases from J, leaving 15 bases between. Germline CDR1 KGHSH, CDR2 LQKENI.

This clone was seen more than once but under ten times. The chain recombines TRBV7-2 with TRBJ2-7; 9 nucleotides line up with TRBD2. Germline assignment: CDR1 SGHTA and CDR2 FQGNSA. The CDR3 has 13 amino acids. V lost 5 bases to trimming and J lost 5 bases; unmatched junction nucleotides: 4. In nucleotides, the CDR3 is TGTGCCAGCAGCATGGGACTAGCCAACGAGCAGTACTTC. The encoded protein is CASSMGLANEQYF.

The V gene is TRBV18, the J gene TRBJ2-6; TRBD2 might be the D (6 bases). The V gene's germline CDR1 is KGHSH and CDR2 LQKENI. The CDR3 has 17 amino acids. The germline V and J ends were trimmed by 2 bases and 2 bases, with 13 bases remaining between them. CDR3 nucleotides: TGTGCCAGCTCACCATCAGACGGGGGAACTGGGGCCAACGTCCTGACTTTC. Translating gives CASSPSDGGTGANVLTF.

The table lists this clone with a few counts. V is TRBV6-5 and J is TRBJ2-5, with 7 bases fitting TRBD1. Losses at the gene ends were 0 bases for V and 5 bases for J; bases not matched to a gene: 9. This CDR3 has 16 amino acids. Germline values: CDR1 MNHEY, CDR2 SVGAGI. Here the CDR3 DNA reads TGTGCCAGCAGTTACTCGAACGAGGGGGCAGGGGAGACCCAGTACTTC. Protein: CASSYSNEGAGETQYF.

This chain connects TRBV4-3 to TRBJ2-7; D perhaps matches TRBD1 (5 bases). The germline V gene encodes CDR1 LGHNA and CDR2 YSLEER. The V end lost 3 bases, the J end lost 7 bases, and 16 bases lay between the germline ends. There are 14 residues in the CDR3. CDR3 DNA: TGCGCCAGCAGCCAGATGGTAGGTCAGGGTGAGCAGTACTTC. Encoded protein: CASSQMVGQGEQYF.

A few counts support this clone. The V and J genes are TRBV5-1 and TRBJ1-2, with a possible D match to TRBD1 (5 bases). The V gene lost 0 bases and the J gene lost 0 bases, with 18 bases spanning the gap. The CDR3 loop spans 18 amino acids. Germline V gene sequence: CDR1 SGHRS, CDR2 YFSETQ. CDR3 region: CASSLAGAVTSTNYGYTF. CDR3 bases: TGCGCCAGCAGCTTGGCCGGGGCAGTTACCTCCACTAACTATGGCTACACCTTC.

The chain couples TRBV6-1 to TRBJ1-2, with a tentative D call TRBD1 (5 bases). The CDR3 spans 13 residues. Germline assignment: CDR1 MNHNS and CDR2 SASEGT. V lost 1 base and J 7 bases, leaving 10 bases between the germline ends. The CDR3 loop reads CASSEGSGGGYTF. CDR3 bases: TGTGCCAGCAGTGAAGGGAGTGGGGGTGGCTACACCTTC.

This clone was detected only a few times. V is TRBV7-2 and J is TRBJ2-3, with D possibly matching TRBD1 (5 bases). The CDR3 runs to 12 residues. V lost 3 bases to trimming and J lost 6 bases, with 7 bases between them. Germline CDR1 and CDR2: SGHTA and FQGNSA. The CDR3 loop is CASSFRVDTQYF. The DNA of the CDR3 is TGTGCCAGCAGCTTCAGGGTTGATACGCAGTATTTT.

This clone has more than one count but fewer than ten. The rearrangement links TRBV7-8 to TRBJ2-3; TRBD2 agrees at 8 bases. The CDR3 has 14 amino acids. Germline assignment: CDR1 SGHVS and CDR2 FQNEAQ. The V gene end was trimmed by 5 bases and the J gene end by 3 bases; junction bases not matched to a gene: 4. CDR3 region: CASSPGGATDTQYF. In nucleotides, the CDR3 is TGTGCCAGCAGCCCCGGGGGGGCAACAGATACGCAGTATTTT.

For the CDR3, the DNA is TGTGCCAGCTCACCAGGGACAGGGCGGAACTATGGCTACACCTTC. It yields the protein CASSPGTGRNYGYTF. The genes are TRBV18 and TRBJ1-2; TRBD1 agrees at 9 bases. CDR1 is KGHSH, CDR2 LQKENI, per germline. The V and J ends lost 2 bases and 2 bases, in that order; junction bases with no gene match: 3. The CDR3 is made up of 15 amino acids.

In this sample, this clone turned up a few times. The rearrangement uses TRBV28 and TRBJ2-5; 10 nucleotides line up with TRBD1. Trimming removed 7 bases from V and 0 bases from J; junction bases left unmatched: 11. Looked up from germline, CDR1 is MDHEN and CDR2 is SYDVKM. The CDR3 consists of 17 residues. CDR3 sequence (DNA): TGTGCCAGCAACACTCGGCTGGGACAGGGGTACCAAGAGACCCAGTACTTC. Translation: CASNTRLGQGYQETQYF.

This clone was detected only a few times. V is TRBV9 and J is TRBJ2-6, with D perhaps matching TRBD1 (6 bases). This CDR3 has 16 amino acids. Germline CDR1 reads SGDLS; CDR2 reads YYNGEE. The germline V and J ends were trimmed by 2 bases and 0 bases, with 9 bases remaining between them. The CDR3 here is CASSVQTGSGANVLTF. CDR3 DNA: TGTGCCAGCAGCGTCCAGACAGGCTCTGGGGCCAACGTCCTGACTTTC.

The V gene is TRBV7-2, the J gene TRBJ2-2, with D possibly matching TRBD2 (6 bases). The germline gives CDR1 SGHTA, CDR2 FQGNSA. The CDR3 runs to 15 residues. Trimming pared 6 bases from V and 5 bases from J, leaving 16 bases between. The CDR3 nucleotides are TGTGCCAGCAGGCCTCCGGGACTCCTTACCGGGGAGCTGTTTTTT. It translates to CASRPPGLLTGELFF. Based on the CDR3 plus reference TRBV7-2 and TRBJ2-2, the full variable domain is GAGVSQSPSNKVTEKGKDVELRCDPISGHTALYWYRQSLGQGLEFLIYFQGNSAPDKSGLPSDRFSAERTGGSVSTLTIQRTQQEDSAVYLCASRPPGLLTGELFFGEGSRLTVL.

The DNA of the CDR3 is TGTGCCAGCAGCCACTCGGTGGGAACCTACACCTTC. Protein: CASSHSVGTYTF. The chain has TRBV7-8 and TRBJ1-2; D is unclear. Germline V lookup: CDR1 SGHVS, CDR2 FQNEAQ. Trimming stripped 5 bases from V and 10 bases from J, with 14 bases between. The CDR3 is 12 amino acids.

The chain links TRBV10-3 to TRBJ1-2; 9 nucleotides match TRBD1. The CDR3 extends over 18 amino acids. Trimming cost V 0 bases and J 2 bases; bases outside gene matches: 10. Germline V gives CDR1 ENHRY, CDR2 SYGVKD. CDR3 nucleotide sequence: TGTGCCATCAGTGAGTCGTTTCGGACAGGGGATGGGAACTATGGCTACACCTTC. Protein product: CAISESFRTGDGNYGYTF.

The V gene is TRBV7-9, the J gene TRBJ1-6; D not resolved. Deletions cut 5 bases from V and 11 bases from J, with 19 bases between. Germline-derived CDR1 and CDR2 are SEHNR and FQNEAQ (reference sequence). The CDR3 contains 15 residues. The CDR3 DNA sequence: TGTGCCAGCAGCGTCTCCGGGCCCCGGGGTGCACCCCTCCACTTT. Protein: CASSVSGPRGAPLHF.

This clone was observed a few times. One end of the junction fails to match germline, which may point to a read error. The chain links TRBV4-3 to TRBJ2-6; D may be TRBD1 (5 bases). CDR3 size: 18 residues. The germline V gene has CDR1 LGHNA and CDR2 YSLEER. The CDR3 loop reads CASSEEVQGQSGANVLTF. The CDR3 DNA is TGCGCCAGCAGCGAAGAGGTGCAGGGCCAATCTGGGGCCAACGTCCTGACTTTC.

This chain uses TRBV6-5 with TRBJ2-7, with 8 bases aligning to TRBD1. V was clipped by 4 bases and J by 3 bases; unmatched bases: 8. Germline V lookup: CDR1 MNHEY, CDR2 SVGAGI. The CDR3 is 15 amino acids. In DNA form, the CDR3 reads TGTGCCAGCAGTTCCTCCGGGACAGGTTTCTACGAGCAGTACTTC. Residues: CASSSSGTGFYEQYF.

The rearrangement joins TRBV18 to TRBJ1-2; no reliable D call. The CDR3 loop spans 16 amino acids. V lost 0 bases to trimming and J lost 8 bases, with 19 bases between them. Germline values: CDR1 KGHSH, CDR2 LQKENI. The CDR3 DNA follows: TGTGCCAGCTCACCACCAGAGAGGAAACCCGTGGGGGGCTACACCTTC. It codes for CASSPPERKPVGGYTF.

This clone appeared a few times. This chain links TRBV4-2 with TRBJ2-2; D is possibly TRBD1 (6 bases). The V gene lost 0 bases and the J gene lost 6 bases, with 14 bases spanning the gap. Germline V gives CDR1 LGHNA, CDR2 YNFKEQ. The CDR3 is 16 residues long. CDR3 sequence: CASSQESGRGAGELFF. The CDR3, as DNA: TGTGCCAGCAGCCAAGAATCGGGCAGGGGTGCCGGGGAGCTGTTTTTT.

The V call is TRBV7-2, the J call TRBJ1-2, with 7 bases lining up with TRBD1. The trim removed 0 bases at V and 8 bases at J, leaving 6 bases unmatched. The CDR3 sequence is 14 residues long. Germline CDR1 SGHTA, CDR2 FQGNSA. The CDR3 DNA is TGTGCCAGCAGCTTAGCCCGGGACAGTGGGGGCTACACCTTC. Its protein product is CASSLARDSGGYTF.

This clone has just one count. The same CDR3 can be traced to other DNA sequences in this sample. The V call is TRBV7-2, the J call TRBJ2-6; D remains ambiguous. Trimming stripped 5 bases from V and 0 bases from J, with 5 bases between. Germline lookup yields CDR1 SGHTA and CDR2 FQGNSA. The length of the CDR3 is 14 residues. In nucleotides, the CDR3 is TGTGCCAGCAGCCTCCCCTCTGGGGCCAACGTCCTGACTTTC. This codes for CASSLPSGANVLTF.

The chain has TRBV19 and TRBJ1-1; the D is unclear. CDR3 size: 15 residues. Trimming stripped 2 bases from V and 0 bases from J, with 10 bases between. Germline loops: CDR1 LNHDA, CDR2 SQIVND (reference sequence). In nucleotides, the CDR3 is TGTGCCAGTAGTATATCGACGGATATGAACACTGAAGCTTTCTTT. This gives the protein CASSISTDMNTEAFF.

The table lists this clone with a few counts. V is TRBV7-9 and J is TRBJ1-3; D gene unclear. V lost 3 bases to trimming and J lost 0 bases, with 9 bases between them. This CDR3 has 15 amino acids. CDR1 and CDR2 from the germline V gene are SEHNR and FQNEAQ (reference sequence). In DNA, the CDR3 is TGTGCCAGCAGCTTGGGCAGGAGCTCTGGAAACACCATATATTTT. Protein sequence: CASSLGRSSGNTIYF.

A few counts support this clone. The chain combines TRBV7-8 with TRBJ2-7; perhaps TRBD2 as D (6 bases). V was cut by 2 bases and J by 4 bases, with 12 bases left in between. CDR3 size: 14 residues. CDR1 is SGHVS, CDR2 FQNEAQ, per germline. The CDR3 region is CASSLTSPLYEQYF. For the CDR3, the DNA is TGTGCCAGCAGCTTAACTAGCCCCTTATACGAGCAGTACTTC.

The chain joins TRBV7-8 to TRBJ2-3; no definite D call. Trimming stripped 6 bases from V and 0 bases from J, with 10 bases between. Germline values: CDR1 SGHVS, CDR2 FQNEAQ. This CDR3 has 14 residues. This CDR3 reads CASRAVPSTDTQYF. CDR3 in DNA: TGTGCCAGCAGGGCGGTCCCTAGCACAGATACGCAGTATTTT.

A few counts support this clone. J is TRBJ2-1 and V is TRBV19, with 11 bases aligning to TRBD2. CDR3 length: 15 residues. Germline V gene lookup returns CDR1 LNHDA and CDR2 SQIVND (reference sequence). The ends lost 5 bases at V and 6 bases at J; junction bases unmatched: 6. The CDR3 is CASSWLSGGANEQFF. The CDR3 nucleotides read TGTGCCAGTAGTTGGCTTAGCGGGGGGGCCAATGAGCAGTTCTTC.